A single sample is the source of the 26 T cell receptor beta chains below, sequenced in a study of T cell repertoires in cytomegalovirus infection. TCRdb analysed the reads with MiXCR anew, one entry per CDR3 protein. This table has a few hundred thousand distinct CDR3 sequences, 40% appearing once. No antigens are known for them. The sample consisted of cultured PBMCs, taken from culture after CMV antigen stimulation. The receptor set was obtained from a human donor in good health (CMV status not recorded). Some clones in this sample may be carry-over from other donors' samples.

This CDR3 reads CSVATGGSYEQYF. The CDR3 bases are TGCAGCGTGGCGACAGGGGGTTCCTACGAGCAGTACTTC. The gene calls are TRBV29-1 and TRBJ2-7; 9 bases are shared with TRBD1. Trimming at V came to 6 bases and at J to 1 base, leaving 4 bases not matched to a gene. Germline V gives CDR1 SQVTM, CDR2 ANQGSEA. The CDR3 spans 13 residues.

The CDR3 sequence: CASSSGTGDEQYF. CDR3 sequence (DNA): TGTGCCAGCAGTTCCGGGACCGGTGACGAGCAGTACTTC. The V gene is TRBV12-3 or TRBV12-4, the J gene TRBJ2-7, with D possibly called TRBD1 or TRBD2 (5 bases each). The CDR3 runs 13 residues. V dropped 4 bases and J dropped 5 bases, with 12 bases sitting between them.

This clonotype was found a few times. The chain couples TRBV4-1 to TRBJ2-7; D might be TRBD2 (5 bases). The germline V and J ends were trimmed by 1 base and 7 bases, with 20 bases remaining between them. CDR3 length: 16 amino acids. The V gene's germline CDR1 is MGHRA and CDR2 YSYEKL. DNA for the CDR3: TGCGCCAGCAGCCAAGTCCCCGGATTCCCTGGAGGAGAGCAGTACTTC. Protein: CASSQVPGFPGGEQYF.

This clonotype showed up many times. The chain carries TRBV6-2 or TRBV6-3 and TRBJ2-7; 13 nucleotides match TRBD2. This CDR3 has 14 amino acids. Trimming cost V 5 bases and J 2 bases; bases outside gene matches: 0. In germline, CDR1 is MNHEY, CDR2 SVGEGT. In DNA form, the CDR3 reads TGTGCCAGCAGTGGACTAGCGGGAGCCTACGAGCAGTACTTC. This gives the protein CASSGLAGAYEQYF.

This clonotype came up a few times. The J gene is TRBJ2-7, the V gene TRBV7-2; unclear D gene. Trimming pared 5 bases from V and 3 bases from J, leaving 8 bases between. CDR1 SGHTA and CDR2 FQGNSA come from the germline V gene. The CDR3 is made up of 12 amino acids. CDR3 coding DNA: TGTGCCAGCAGCGCGGCGGACTACGAGCAGTACTTC. It yields the protein CASSAADYEQYF.

There are a few counts of this clonotype. V usage is TRBV7-2 and J usage is TRBJ2-7; D not certain. This CDR3 contains 12 residues. Germline CDR1 and CDR2: SGHTA and FQGNSA. The V end was cut by 1 base, the J end by 7 bases, with 8 bases between. The DNA for the CDR3 is TGTGCCAGCAGCTTAGATTCCCCAGAGCAGTACTTC. Translated, it gives CASSLDSPEQYF. Full variable domain (rest looked up from reference TRBV7-2 and TRBJ2-7): GAGVSQSPSNKVTEKGKDVELRCDPISGHTALYWYRQSLGQGLEFLIYFQGNSAPDKSGLPSDRFSAERTGGSVSTLTIQRTQQEDSAVYLCASSLDSPEQYFGPGTRLTVT.

With respect to this clonotype: One end of the junction does not line up with germline, which may come from a read error. CDR3 nucleotide sequence: TGTGCCAGCAGCTTGGCGGGCGCCGGCTATGGCTACACCTTC. Its protein product is CASSLAGAGYGYTF. V gene TRBV5-3 combines with J gene TRBJ1-2; D ambiguous. TRBV5-3 is filed as an ORF, its function uncertain. The CDR3 is made up of 14 amino acids.

A few counts support this clonotype. This sequence joins TRBV10-3 and TRBJ2-5; a weak D match, TRBD1 (5 bases). The germline V gene encodes CDR1 ENHRY and CDR2 SYGVKD. The CDR3 has 13 residues. Trimming stripped 3 bases from V and 4 bases from J, with 9 bases between. The CDR3 sequence: CAISDHRGETQYF. The CDR3 nucleotides are TGTGCCATCAGTGACCATAGGGGAGAGACCCAGTACTTC.

This chain connects TRBV5-1 to TRBJ2-1; 8 positions agree with TRBD1. The V segment lost 4 bases and the J segment 9 bases; nucleotides outside the gene matches: 12. Germline V gene data show CDR1 as SGHRS and CDR2 as YFSETQ. The CDR3 contains 15 residues. In nucleotides, the CDR3 is TGCGCCAGCAGCCCGACCGCCCAACAGGGGGGTGAGCAGTTCTTC. It translates to CASSPTAQQGGEQFF.

The chain has TRBV19 and TRBJ2-1; 10 positions agree with TRBD2. Trimming at V came to 5 bases and at J to 6 bases, leaving 1 base not matched to a gene. The CDR3 runs to 13 residues. CDR1 LNHDA and CDR2 SQIVND come from the germline V gene (reference sequence). The DNA for the CDR3 is TGTGCCAGTAGTTGGACTAGCGGCAATGAGCAGTTCTTC. It translates to CASSWTSGNEQFF.

V is TRBV7-9 and J is TRBJ1-6; 8 positions match TRBD1. The J segment lost 8 bases and the V segment lost 5 bases, leaving 8 bases of the junction unmatched. Per germline, CDR1 SEHNR and CDR2 FQNEAQ (reference sequence). This CDR3 has 15 residues. The CDR3 DNA sequence: TGTGCCAGCAGCCAAGGACAGGGATCGGATTCACCCCTCCACTTT. Its translation: CASSQGQGSDSPLHF.

The chain carries TRBV20-1 and TRBJ1-2, with D uncertain. The CDR3 length is 13 residues. Trimming took 3 bases from V and 8 from J, leaving 16 bases between them. Germline CDR1 DFQATT, CDR2 SNEGSKA (reference sequence). The DNA of the CDR3 is TGCAGTGCTAGGTTACCGGGCGCGCGCGGCTACACCTTC. Translated: CSARLPGARGYTF.

This sequence joins TRBV20-1 and TRBJ1-3, with unresolved D. Germline loops: CDR1 DFQATT, CDR2 SNEGSKA (reference sequence). The CDR3 is 13 residues long. The ends were cut back, 2 bases at V and 1 base at J, with 6 bases in the middle. CDR3 loop: CSARRESGNTIYF. As DNA, the CDR3 is TGCAGTGCTAGACGCGAATCTGGAAACACCATATATTTT.

The chain is built from TRBV11-3 and TRBJ2-7, with D possibly matching TRBD1 (6 bases). The germline gives CDR1 SGHNT, CDR2 YENEEA. Trimming took 5 bases from V and 6 from J, leaving 11 bases between them. This CDR3 has 12 amino acids. The CDR3 DNA reads as TGTGCCAGCAGCGCAGTCAGGGGCGAGCAGTACTTC. Translating it yields CASSAVRGEQYF.

V gene TRBV7-2 combines with J gene TRBJ1-2; tentatively, D is TRBD1 (5 bases). CDR3 size: 15 residues. V was trimmed by 4 bases and J by 0 bases, leaving 12 bases between them. Germline V lookup: CDR1 SGHTA, CDR2 FQGNSA. The CDR3 coding sequence is TGTGCCAGCAGCTGGGGGGGTGGTGCTAACTATGGCTACACCTTC. It encodes CASSWGGGANYGYTF. Full variable domain (remainder filled in from reference TRBV7-2 and TRBJ1-2): GAGVSQSPSNKVTEKGKDVELRCDPISGHTALYWYRQSLGQGLEFLIYFQGNSAPDKSGLPSDRFSAERTGGSVSTLTIQRTQQEDSAVYLCASSWGGGANYGYTFGSGTRLTVV.

This chain connects TRBV6-1 to TRBJ2-7; no clear D. Per the germline V gene, CDR1 is MNHNS and CDR2 is SASEGT. The germline V and J ends were trimmed by 6 bases and 3 bases, with 15 bases remaining between them. The CDR3 is made up of 14 amino acids. CDR3 DNA: TGTGCCAGCAGCGCCGCTTTGCAGAACTACGAGCAGTACTTC. This encodes CASSAALQNYEQYF.

V usage is TRBV5-1 and J usage is TRBJ2-1, with 13 nucleotides matching TRBD2. The CDR3 spans 19 residues. The trim removed 0 bases at V and 0 bases at J, leaving 6 bases unmatched. Germline V gene data show CDR1 as SGHRS and CDR2 as YFSETQ. The CDR3 DNA sequence: TGCGCCAGCAGCTTGGGACTAGCGGGGGGCCCAAACTCCTACAATGAGCAGTTCTTC. Amino acids: CASSLGLAGGPNSYNEQFF.

The chain couples TRBV29-1 to TRBJ2-1; no reliable D call. The V gene's germline CDR1 is SQVTM and CDR2 ANQGSEA. The CDR3 covers 16 residues. Trimming removed 0 bases from V and 4 bases from J, with 16 bases in between. For the CDR3, the DNA is TGCAGCGTTGAAGATCTCCTACGTGGGGATTACAATGAGCAGTTCTTC. This encodes CSVEDLLRGDYNEQFF.

This clonotype turned up a few times. V is TRBV7-2 and J is TRBJ2-7, with 8 bases matching TRBD2. J gave up 3 bases and V 4 bases, and 5 bases lay outside the gene matches. Germline V CDR1 and CDR2: SGHTA, FQGNSA. This CDR3 comprises 14 residues. This CDR3 reads CASSWTSQNYEQYF. The CDR3 DNA follows: TGTGCCAGCAGCTGGACTAGCCAGAACTACGAGCAGTACTTC.

The chain combines TRBV5-6 with TRBJ1-2; tentative D call: TRBD1 (5 bases). Trimming took off 4 bases at V and 10 bases at J, with 20 bases between the two ends. CDR3 size: 14 residues. Looked up from germline, CDR1 is SGHDT and CDR2 is YYEEEE. The CDR3 spells CASSPPGSPTDYTF. CDR3 DNA: TGTGCCAGCAGCCCGCCGGGATCGCCGACAGACTACACCTTC.

The chain uses TRBV19 and TRBJ2-7; 12 bases match TRBD1. The CDR3 has 15 residues. Germline lookup yields CDR1 LNHDA and CDR2 SQIVND (reference sequence). The trim removed 4 bases at V and 2 bases at J, leaving 3 bases unmatched. Written as DNA, the CDR3 is TGTGCCAGTAGTACCGGGACAGGGGGCACCTACGAGCAGTACTTC. As protein: CASSTGTGGTYEQYF.

V and J are TRBV3-1 and TRBJ2-2; D is possibly TRBD1 (6 bases). V was pared by 4 bases and J by 7 bases, with 13 bases between. CDR3 length: 14 residues. From germline, CDR1 is LGHDT and CDR2 YNNKEL (reference sequence). In nucleotides, the CDR3 is TGTGCCAGCAGCCTACAGGGCTCGAACGGGGAGCTGTTTTTT. This sequence encodes CASSLQGSNGELFF.

The chain carries TRBV6-6 and TRBJ1-5, with 7 bases identical to TRBD1. The CDR3 contains 16 residues. V trimming: 7 bases; J trimming: 0 bases; junction bases outside the gene matches: 9. The germline V gene encodes CDR1 MNHNY and CDR2 SVGAGI (reference sequence). The CDR3 DNA reads TGTGCCAGCACCGTTGACAGGGACTTTAGCAATCAGCCCCAGCATTTT. Translation gives CASTVDRDFSNQPQHF.

V gene TRBV12-3 or TRBV12-4 combines with J gene TRBJ1-2, with D unresolved. Trimming pared 7 bases from V and 8 bases from J, leaving 14 bases between. The CDR3 has 12 residues. The CDR3 reads CASTNRPGGYTF. The CDR3 bases are TGTGCCAGCACCAACCGCCCCGGCGGCTACACCTTC.

For the CDR3, the DNA is TGTGCCAGCAGTTTCGATCAAATGACTGAAGCTTTCTTT. Protein: CASSFDQMTEAFF. The chain links TRBV28 to TRBJ1-1; D not resolved. Germline V CDR1 and CDR2: MDHEN, SYDVKM. Trimming stripped 3 bases from V and 5 bases from J, with 10 bases between. CDR3 length: 13 amino acids.

This clonotype was seen a handful of times. The chain employs TRBV7-4 and TRBJ2-1; D unresolved. Germline V lookup: CDR1 SGHVT, CDR2 SQSDAQ. Trimming stripped 4 bases from V and 4 bases from J, with 11 bases between. The CDR3 has 14 amino acids. The CDR3 protein is CASSWELKYNEQFF. In DNA form, the CDR3 reads TGTGCCAGCAGCTGGGAACTAAAATACAATGAGCAGTTCTTC. Full variable domain (missing parts from reference TRBV7-4 and TRBJ2-1): GAGVSQSPRYKVAKRGRDVALRCDSISGHVTLYWYRQTLGQGSEVLTYSQSDAQRDKSGRPSGRFSAERPERSVSTLKIQRTEQGDSAVYLCASSWELKYNEQFFGPGTRLTVL.